Presented here are 18 T cell receptor beta chains from one specimen sequenced in a study of blood T cell repertoires in COVID-19. Repertoires were generated with immunoSEQ multiplex PCR, while TCRdb's copy carries only in-frame clones and drops some. Altogether about 190,000 clones are present, roughly 85% being singletons, with the ten largest covering around 24%. The sequenced sample was peripheral blood. The receptors stem from a woman in her 70s with acute or convalescent COVID-19.

The genes are TRBV6-1 and TRBJ1-1, with a possible D match to TRBD1 (6 bases). Germline V gene data show CDR1 as MNHNS and CDR2 as SASEGT. The CDR3 extends over 16 amino acids. V gave up 4 bases and J gave up 2 bases, with 17 bases separating them. This CDR3 reads CASSGGPTGLNTEAFF. CDR3 nucleotides: TGTGCCAGCAGTGGGGGACCGACAGGCCTTAACACTGAAGCTTTCTTT.

The J gene is TRBJ1-4, the V gene TRBV19; 8 bases line up with TRBD1. This CDR3 is built from 17 residues. After removal of 3 bases from V and 7 bases from J, the junction contained 13 bases not matched to a gene. Germline values: CDR1 LNHDA, CDR2 SQIVND (reference sequence). CDR3 amino acids: CASSMGISRGHREKLFF. The CDR3 bases are TGTGCCAGTAGTATGGGAATCTCCAGGGGGCACCGTGAAAAACTGTTTTTT.

On this clone itself: At one boundary the junction diverges from the germline segment, which might be a read error. The chain joins TRBV2 to TRBJ2-7; TRBD2 agrees at 7 bases. Germline CDR1 reads SNHLY; CDR2 reads FYNNEI. This CDR3 has 12 residues. The CDR3 protein is CASSDWEGSRNF. CDR3 DNA sequence: TGTGCCAGCAGTGATTGGGAGGGTTCGCGAAACTTC.

This clone was detected only once. The V gene is TRBV4-2, the J gene TRBJ2-7, with D possibly being TRBD2 (6 bases). Germline lookup yields CDR1 LGHNA and CDR2 YNFKEQ. The CDR3 extends over 16 amino acids. The V and J ends lost 5 bases and 0 bases respectively, with 17 bases between them. The CDR3 is CASSSGAGTSSYEQYF. CDR3 DNA: TGTGCCAGCAGCTCAGGAGCGGGTACAAGCTCCTACGAGCAGTACTTC.

The sample holds one count of this clone. This sequence joins TRBV18 and TRBJ2-1; 9 bases fit TRBD2. CDR3 length: 15 amino acids. Losses at the gene ends were 9 bases for V and 8 bases for J; bases not matched to a gene: 14. Looked up from germline, CDR1 is KGHSH and CDR2 is LQKENI. For the CDR3, the DNA is TGTGCCAGTGTCGCCGCTAGCGGGATTATCGATGAGCAGTTCTTC. Protein sequence: CASVAASGIIDEQFF.

The chain carries TRBV27 and TRBJ1-5; TRBD1 aligns across 9 bases. CDR1 is MNHEY and CDR2 is SMNVEV in the germline V gene (reference sequence). This CDR3 has 17 residues. The V and J ends lost 6 bases and 0 bases, in that order; junction bases with no gene match: 9. DNA for the CDR3: TGTGCCAGCAGAGGGACAGGGAACGAATATAGCAATCAGCCCCAGCATTTT. Translation gives CASRGTGNEYSNQPQHF.

In this sample, this clone turned up once. The junction departs from germline at one end; a sequencing error may be responsible. The CDR3 region has the DNA TGTGCCAGCAGCCCCCGGGCCTTGGACATCGCCGAAGGACTAGCCGAAAACATTCAGTACTTC. Its translation is CASSPRALDIAEGLAENIQYF. V is TRBV2 and J is TRBJ2-4; 8 bases fit TRBD2. CDR1 and CDR2 from the germline V gene are SNHLY and FYNNEI. CDR3 length equals 21 residues.

V and J are TRBV5-1 and TRBJ1-2; unclear D gene. The germline CDR1 and CDR2 sequences are SGHRS and YFSETQ. This CDR3 comprises 14 residues. Trimming stripped 1 base from V and 6 bases from J, with 13 bases between. CDR3 amino acids: CASSLPGTQDGYTF. The CDR3 nucleotides are TGCGCCAGCAGCTTGCCGGGAACACAAGATGGCTACACCTTC.

V is TRBV5-6 and J is TRBJ1-5, with TRBD1 matching over 8 bases. Germline assignment: CDR1 SGHDT and CDR2 YYEEEE. The CDR3 sequence is 17 residues long. After removal of 2 bases from V and 4 bases from J, the junction contained 11 bases not matched to a gene. The CDR3 is CASSFRTGRGQNQPQHF. In DNA, the CDR3 is TGTGCCAGCAGCTTTAGGACAGGGCGGGGGCAAAATCAGCCCCAGCATTTT.

The rearrangement joins TRBV6-6 to TRBJ2-7, with D possibly being TRBD2 (5 bases). The germline V gene encodes CDR1 MNHNY and CDR2 SVGAGI (reference sequence). CDR3 size: 13 residues. V was shortened by 4 bases and J by 13 bases, with 20 bases between the two germline ends. CDR3 sequence reads: CASSSDYQTPNYF. For the CDR3, the DNA is TGTGCCAGCAGTTCCGACTACCAGACCCCTAACTACTTC.

This clone has just a few counts. V is TRBV2 and J is TRBJ2-7, with 11 nucleotides matching TRBD2. This CDR3 spans 13 amino acids. V was pared by 6 bases and J by 7 bases, with 5 bases of the junction left unmatched. Germline CDR1 and CDR2: SNHLY and FYNNEI. In DNA form, the CDR3 reads TGTGCCAGCAGACTAGCGGGAGTGGGAGAGCAGTACTTC. Translation gives CASRLAGVGEQYF.

The J gene is TRBJ2-3, the V gene TRBV13, with D possibly being TRBD2 (6 bases). V was shortened by 8 bases and J by 5 bases, with 14 bases between the two germline ends. The CDR3 runs to 13 residues. Germline V lookup: CDR1 PRHDT, CDR2 FYEKMQ (reference sequence). The DNA for the CDR3 is TGTGCCAGCGGTAGGAGGGCCGTAGATACGCAGTATTTT. This gives the protein CASGRRAVDTQYF.

The chain recombines TRBV18 with TRBJ2-3; 8 bases align to TRBD2. Trimming cost V 3 bases and J 0 bases; bases outside gene matches: 2. CDR3 length: 15 residues. The germline gives CDR1 KGHSH, CDR2 LQKENI. CDR3 nucleotides: TGTGCCAGCTCACCCAAGCGGGAGAGCACAGATACGCAGTATTTT. The encoded protein is CASSPKRESTDTQYF.

This chain joins TRBV20-1 and TRBJ2-1, with 8 bases matching TRBD2. The CDR3 is made up of 16 amino acids. Germline trimming cut 3 bases from V and 9 bases from J; bases unmatched to any gene: 16. Germline V gives CDR1 DFQATT, CDR2 SNEGSKA (reference sequence). The CDR3 protein is CSASSRIGLAWGEQFF. In DNA form, the CDR3 reads TGCAGTGCTAGTAGTAGGATAGGACTAGCTTGGGGTGAGCAGTTCTTC.

The gene calls are TRBV5-1 and TRBJ2-7; 11 bases are a match to TRBD2. The germline CDR1 and CDR2 sequences are SGHRS and YFSETQ. Trimming at V came to 5 bases and at J to 12 bases, leaving 16 bases not matched to a gene. This CDR3 contains 15 residues. The CDR3 DNA reads as TGCGCCAGCAGATCCTCCCCTATTACTAGCGGGAGTAGGTACTTC. It encodes CASRSSPITSGSRYF.

V gene TRBV3-1 (or the pseudogene TRBV3-2) combines with J gene TRBJ2-2; 11 bases are a match to TRBD1. Germline CDR1 reads LGHDT; CDR2 reads YNNKEL (reference sequence). The CDR3 is made up of 17 amino acids. The V and J ends lost 3 bases and 6 bases, in that order; junction bases with no gene match: 9. The CDR3: CASSHTIPGQGAGELFF. The CDR3 nucleotides read TGTGCCAGCAGCCATACTATCCCGGGACAGGGGGCCGGGGAGCTGTTTTTT.

V gene TRBV5-4 combines with J gene TRBJ2-1; 10 bases line up with TRBD2. Germline values: CDR1 SGHNT, CDR2 YYREEE (reference sequence). The CDR3 runs to 16 residues. The J segment lost 9 bases and the V segment lost 3 bases, leaving 12 bases of the junction unmatched. CDR3 sequence reads: CASSSPPRLAGGEQFF. The CDR3 DNA is TGTGCCAGCAGCTCCCCGCCGAGACTAGCGGGTGGTGAGCAGTTCTTC.

J is TRBJ2-1 and V is TRBV14; 16 bases fit TRBD2. The CDR3 length is 17 residues. CDR1 and CDR2 from the germline V gene are SGHDN and FVKESK. The junction had 8 bases not matched to a gene; V was cut back by 9 bases and J by 3 bases. For the CDR3, the DNA is TGTGCCAGTAAAGGGACTAGCGGGAGGGCCGTCTACAATGAGCAGTTCTTC. Translation gives CASKGTSGRAVYNEQFF. Full variable domain (rest looked up from reference TRBV14 and TRBJ2-1): EAGVTQFPSHSVIEKGQTVTLRCDPISGHDNLYWYRRVMGKEIKFLLHFVKESKQDESGMPNNRFLAERTGGTYSTLKVQPAELEDSGVYFCASKGTSGRAVYNEQFFGPGTRLTVL.